The clone carrying this TCR beta chain was seen ten or more times. Healthy Caucasian individuals made up all the donors. This entry is derived from a study of identical twins. The V end was cut by 5 bases, the J end by 3 bases, with 14 bases between. CDR3 length: 14 amino acids. Germline CDR1 is SEHNR and CDR2 is FQNEAQ (reference sequence). MiXCR was run by TCRdb on the 5' RACE reads, yielding one entry per CDR3 protein. This sample has 250,000 or so distinct CDR3 sequences, with around 8.8% found just once. In addition, the sample was reused for a study of yellow fever vaccine responses in identical twins.

The sequence came from a young woman in good health. The sequencing input was CD8+ T cells sorted from blood. The V call is TRBV7-9, the J call TRBJ2-7, with a weak D call TRBD1 (7 bases). The CDR3 bases are TGTGCCAGCAGCCCGCGGGACAGCCTCTACGAGCAGTACTTC. This encodes CASSPRDSLYEQYF. The full variable domain, rest sourced from reference TRBV7-9 and TRBJ2-7, is DTGVSQNPRHKITKRGQNVTFRCDPISEHNRLYWYRQTLGQGPEFLTYFQNEAQLEKSRLLSDRFSAERPKGSFSTLEIQRTEQGDSAMYLCASSPRDSLYEQYFGPGTRLTVT.